The subject of this entry is one T cell receptor (beta chain). The record originates from a study of technical replicates of blood from a few donors. The table came from immunoSEQ multiplex PCR; TCRdb's copy has only in-frame clones and leaves some out. Here the sample spans about 61,000 clones, about 97% being singletons. The CDR3 consists of 15 residues. V was shortened by 3 bases and J by 4 bases, with 14 bases between the two germline ends. Germline CDR1 is MNHEY and CDR2 is SMNVEV (reference sequence). The TCR originated in a human donor in good health. Input material: T cells isolated from PBMCs. The chain joins TRBV27 to TRBJ2-3; a possible D gene is TRBD1 (5 bases). CDR3 sequence reads: CASSLSGQAADTQYF. The CDR3 nucleotides read TGTGCCAGCAGTTTGTCAGGGCAGGCGGCAGATACGCAGTATTTT.